This T cell receptor (beta chain) comes out of a study of T cells in Graves' hyperthyroidism and ophthalmopathy. Points from the study as a whole: Using 13 V-J features, a model discriminated ophthalmopathy from stable hyperthyroidism. A median approximately 6.5 months before onset, the model predicted ophthalmopathy. Most thyroid-expanded clonotypes above 0.001 were also found in blood.

Not enrolled were patients with uncontrolled infection, other autoimmune disease, pregnancy or lactation. This clonotype came up a few times. Its specificity is not known. Trimming took 5 bases from V and 7 from J, leaving 12 bases between them. Germline CDR1 is SGHVS and CDR2 is FQNEAQ. The CDR3 has 12 amino acids. RNA transcripts provided the source from which TCR beta CDR3 regions were amplified. HTBI primers were the set used in a first-round RT-PCR of the TCR CDR3. MiXCR was run by TCRdb on the multiplex PCR reads, yielding one entry per CDR3 protein. In the table there are a few hundred thousand distinct CDR3 sequences, roughly 15% of which are singletons.

This sequence was found in a woman aged 60 to 75 with Graves' ophthalmopathy. The J gene is TRBJ2-7, the V gene TRBV7-8; D is unclear. Sequenced input: blood. CDR3 DNA sequence: TGTGCCAGCAGCATTCAAAGGAGAGAGCAGTACTTC. The encoded protein is CASSIQRREQYF.